This TCR beta chain stems from a study of blood T cell repertoires in COVID-19. Study as a whole: Material from acute and convalescent COVID-19 was sourced from the United States, Italy and Spain. Sample material is recorded as cDNA or gDNA derived from T cells, B-cell-depleted T cells, or PBMCs.

CDR3 length: 20 amino acids. The authors' processing: The authors estimated nucleated cell counts from reference gene primer amplification. Repertoires were generated with immunoSEQ multiplex PCR, while TCRdb's copy carries only in-frame clones and drops some. V and J calls plus clone size are reproduced from that table; the DNA served to infer D and trimming. Among some 94,000 clones listed, around 88% were seen once. The Seattle patients joined while their infection was active and were tracked longitudinally afterward. The receptor was isolated from a woman aged 55-70 years with COVID-19, enrolled during active disease. The chain carries TRBV21-1 and TRBJ2-3; no DNA check was done on the table's D call, TRBD2. TRBV21-1 is a pseudogene segment. The sample taken for sequencing was peripheral blood. The CDR3 here is CASSKPGGLTSGISTDTQYF. CDR3 sequence (DNA): TGTGCCAGCAGCAAACCGGGGGGGCTGACTAGCGGGATTAGCACAGATACGCAGTATTTT.